This T cell receptor (beta chain) was recorded in a study of spatial heterogeneity in lung cancer. Noted time point: sample taken at primary tumor resection. The donor group consisted of under 95 patients who had untreated, early-stage non-small cell lung cancer. The study sequenced unsorted whole RNA from tumor, nontumor lung or frozen PBMC. Trimming removed 1 base at V and 7 bases at J, with 4 bases between. This CDR3 region has 11 residues. Germline values: CDR1 MGHDK, CDR2 SYGVNS. This clonotype has a count of ten or more. Its antigen is still unknown. Findings and limits, study-wide: The study found that expanded intratumoral alpha and beta TCR counts tracked tumor mutation counts.

Unique molecular identifiers tagged every individual TCR cDNA molecule. TCRdb called the 5' RACE reads again in MiXCR, with one record for every CDR3 protein. The data show about 18,000 distinct CDR3 sequences, 7.5% seen once. Sequenced material: lung tumor tissue, taken at surgery. The TCR sequence derives from a male donor with early-stage non-small cell lung cancer. V gene TRBV25-1 combines with J gene TRBJ2-5; D gene unclear. The CDR3 DNA reads TGTGCCAGCAGTGAATGGGGGACCCAGTACTTC. Translated, it gives CASSEWGTQYF.